This T cell receptor beta chain was documented in a study of cytomegalovirus exposure and HLA in healthy donors. Study-wide background: When about 400 donors were genotyped, approximately 81% of them were found to fall in the Caucasian-associated ancestry cluster. Study-level findings and limits: A previous analysis found most TCR beta V segments productive roughly 90% or roughly 30% of the time. Among TCR beta chains, those listed as cytomegalovirus-associated numbered about 160. In a later analysis, HLA-associated TCR beta chains were more clonally expanded than equally common others.

The PCR made use of 60 Vbeta and 13 Jbeta primers. This table comes from immunoSEQ multiplex PCR, and its TCRdb copy is limited to in-frame clones, with some not included. This table holds fewer than 200,000 clones, 75% to 90% found once. The junction had 5 bases not matched to a gene; V was cut back by 6 bases and J by 6 bases. The germline V gene has CDR1 LGHNT and CDR2 FRNRAP. The CDR3 is 13 amino acids. With respect to this clone: Its matching antigen is unknown.

The chain joins TRBV12-5 to TRBJ1-1; TRBD1 matches 9 bases. Sequencing was performed on PBMCs. The clonotype originates from a girl aged 2-9 years in good health and CMV-seropositive. CDR3 in amino acids: CASGSGQGSEAFF. In DNA form, the CDR3 reads TGTGCTAGTGGGTCCGGACAGGGGTCTGAAGCTTTCTTT. Full variable domain (outside the CDR3, taken from reference TRBV12-5 and TRBJ1-1): DARVTQTPRHKVTEMGQEVTMRCQPILGHNTVFWYRQTMMQGLELLAYFRNRAPLDDSGMPKDRFSAEMPDATLATLKIQPSEPRDSAVYFCASGSGQGSEAFFGQGTRLTVV.